The source of this T cell receptor beta chain is a study of T cells in Graves' hyperthyroidism and ophthalmopathy. In its sample, this clonotype was seen many times. Germline CDR1 and CDR2: MNHEY and SVGEGT. V shed 2 bases, J shed 1 base, and the junction held 8 bases outside the gene matches. The CDR3 spans 17 residues. Not enrolled were patients with uncontrolled infection, other autoimmune disease, pregnancy or lactation. The PBMCs had their origin in 8.5 to 10 ml of fresh peripheral blood. RNA transcripts served as the template for amplifying TCR beta CDR3 regions. HTBI primers were employed in a first-round RT-PCR of the TCR CDR3. TCRdb fed the multiplex PCR reads into MiXCR, producing one record per CDR3 protein. The top ten clones hold 3.7% of a sample with some 350,000 distinct CDR3 sequences, roughly 19% of them seen once.

Material for sequencing was blood. This sequence was found in a woman between 18 and 29 years old with Graves' hyperthyroidism. The rearrangement links TRBV6-2 or TRBV6-3 to TRBJ2-5, with 9 bases matching TRBD2. CDR3 amino acids: CASSYDPVAGVQETQYF. The DNA of the CDR3 is TGTGCCAGCAGTTACGACCCAGTAGCGGGAGTCCAAGAGACCCAGTACTTC.